Each of the 8 T cell receptor beta chains below was sequenced from the same sample in a study of lung T cells in sarcoidosis with Löfgren's syndrome. MiXCR, applied by TCRdb to the reads, yields one record per CDR3 protein. The data contain 60,000 to 65,000 distinct CDR3 sequences, roughly 20% of them seen just once; the ten biggest clones take up 2% to 2.5%. Material: CD4+ T cells from PBMCs. These receptors all come from a human donor with sarcoidosis (Löfgren's syndrome or another form), or a control subject (not recorded which).

This clonotype was picked up many times. This chain connects TRBV7-9 to TRBJ1-4; D remains unclear. The CDR3 loop spans 13 amino acids. Germline lookup yields CDR1 SEHNR and CDR2 FQNEAQ (reference sequence). Trimming removed 5 bases from V and 7 bases from J, with 11 bases in between. This CDR3 reads CASSGTWSEKLFF. The CDR3 region has the DNA TGTGCCAGCAGCGGAACTTGGAGTGAAAAACTGTTTTTT.

This clonotype was seen at least ten times. This chain links TRBV20-1 with TRBJ2-3; tentative D call: TRBD2 (6 bases). Trimming cost V 6 bases and J 1 base, with 17 bases left between them. Looked up from germline, CDR1 is DFQATT and CDR2 is SNEGSKA (reference sequence). This CDR3 contains 15 residues. The CDR3 DNA follows: TGCAGTGCCGCGAGTAGGACTAAAGGCACAGATACGCAGTATTTT. This translates into CSAASRTKGTDTQYF.

The table lists this clonotype with many counts. Compared with germline, one end of the junction differs, possibly owing to a read error. The J gene is TRBJ2-1, the V gene TRBV28; D possibly corresponds to TRBD1 (6 bases). CDR3 length: 14 amino acids. Germline V lookup: CDR1 MDHEN, CDR2 SYDVKM. CDR3 DNA sequence: TGTGCCAGCATACGTTCAATGCCTTCCGGGACACCCCACTTC. Protein sequence: CASIRSMPSGTPHF. The full variable domain, rest sourced from reference TRBV28 and TRBJ2-1, is DVKVTQSSRYLVKRTGEKVFLECVQDMDHENMFWYRQDPGLGLRLIYFSYDVKMKEKGDIPEGYSVSREKKERFSLILESASTNQTSMYLCASIRSMPSGTPHFGPGTRLTVL.

This clonotype was counted ten times or more. The rearrangement links TRBV7-2 to TRBJ2-2; D is unclear. From germline, CDR1 is SGHTA and CDR2 FQGNSA. Trimming removed 5 bases from V and 1 base from J, with 8 bases in between. This CDR3 region has 14 residues. CDR3: CASSLEQNTGELFF. The CDR3 DNA reads as TGTGCCAGCAGCCTGGAACAGAACACCGGGGAGCTGTTTTTT. The variable domain in full, with the rest retrieved from reference TRBV7-2 and TRBJ2-2, is GAGVSQSPSNKVTEKGKDVELRCDPISGHTALYWYRQSLGQGLEFLIYFQGNSAPDKSGLPSDRFSAERTGGSVSTLTIQRTQQEDSAVYLCASSLEQNTGELFFGEGSRLTVL.

The V and J genes are TRBV12-3 or TRBV12-4 and TRBJ2-7; D remains unclear. The V end lost 10 bases, the J end lost 5 bases, and 6 bases lay between the germline ends. The CDR3 sequence is 9 residues long. In DNA, the CDR3 is TGTGCCAAATCCCACGAGCAGTACTTC. Translating gives CAKSHEQYF.

In its sample, this clonotype was seen a few times. CDR3 region: CASSPEGTDTQYF. The CDR3 region has the DNA TGCGCCAGCAGTCCAGAGGGCACAGATACGCAGTATTTT. The rearrangement links TRBV5-1 to TRBJ2-3; D is ambiguous. CDR3 length equals 13 residues. V dropped 5 bases and J dropped 1 base, with 8 bases sitting between them. Germline V gene lookup returns CDR1 SGHRS and CDR2 YFSETQ.

There are many counts of this clonotype. V is TRBV6-1 and J is TRBJ2-5, with 8 nucleotides matching TRBD2. Germline V lookup: CDR1 MNHNS, CDR2 SASEGT. There are 14 residues in the CDR3. Trimming at V came to 7 bases and at J to 5 bases, leaving 9 bases not matched to a gene. For the CDR3, the DNA is TGTGCCAGCAACTTACGAGCGGGGGTTGAGACCCAGTACTTC. Protein product: CASNLRAGVETQYF.

This clonotype came up a few times. One junction end disagrees with the germline gene, perhaps due to a read error. The genes are TRBV19 and TRBJ2-1; maybe TRBD1 (5 bases). The CDR3 runs to 13 residues. From germline, CDR1 is LNHDA and CDR2 SQIVND (reference sequence). This CDR3 is CAIIDRPYNGQFF. CDR3 DNA sequence: TGTGCCATTATCGACAGACCCTACAATGGGCAGTTCTTC. The whole variable domain, filled in from reference TRBV19 and TRBJ2-1, reads DGGITQSPKYLFRKEGQNVTLSCEQNLNHDAMYWYRQDPGQGLRLIYYSQIVNDFQKGDIAEGYSVSREKKESFPLTVTSAQKNPTAFYLCAIIDRPYNGQFFGPGTRLTVL.